The present entry profiles one TCR beta chain with its context. What it recognizes is unknown. PCR used 60 Vbeta primers and 13 Jbeta primers. Produced via immunoSEQ multiplex PCR; TCRdb's table is partial and in-frame only. The repertoire holds roughly 120,000 clones, roughly 79% seen once, with roughly 1.6% in the top ten. CDR3 length: 14 amino acids. The germline V gene has CDR1 LNHDA and CDR2 SQIVND (reference sequence). V lost 5 bases and J lost 2, with 12 bases in between. This entry comes from a study of cytomegalovirus exposure and HLA in healthy donors. Overall study results and limits: According to the study, 180 or so TCR beta chains were cytomegalovirus-associated. V- and J-gene trimming in TCR beta was tied to a missense DCLRE1C variant by an analysis performed later.

The J gene is TRBJ1-1, the V gene TRBV19, with D possibly being TRBD1 (5 bases). The sequenced sample consisted of PBMCs. This receptor was obtained from a woman under 30 in good health and CMV-seronegative. This chain's CDR3 is CASSFGGGNTEAFF. The CDR3 DNA follows: TGTGCCAGTAGTTTTGGGGGGGGAAACACTGAAGCTTTCTTT.